Sequencing of this TCR beta chain was carried out in a study of control samples from healthy donors and cancer patients (dated by TCRdb to 2018 to 2020). Counted from cysteine to phenylalanine, this CDR3 has 14 amino acids. Of the read, only the CDR3 DNA is kept; its 42 bases are in frame from base 1. Sequences SGHTA (CDR1) and FQGNSA (CDR2) are obtained from the germline V gene. The germline V and J ends show losses of 5 bases and 4 bases respectively, and no gene match explains 5 bases of the junction. The receptor library was made with the immunoSEQ multiplex PCR assay. This is the immuneACCESS table as TCRdb keeps it, with only in-frame sequences that have V and J called. A part of the clones is gone; compared with another copy, unresolved V genes explain less than half, and the rest is unexplained. The sample yields about 85,000 clones; roughly 91% were counted once. The ten largest clones add up to 6.5% to 8% of the sample.

As for this clone: There is no known antigen for this receptor. No quality values exist for individual bases; no much larger clone is one base distant.

The rearranged chain carries TRBV7-2 and TRBJ1-1, with 9 middle bases fitting TRBD1. The specimen was blood. This TCR was sampled from a woman aged 55-70 years in good health. The nucleotide sequence reads TGTGCCAGCAGCGTACAGGGGGCGCGCACTGAAGCTTTCTTT. Translated, this gives CASSVQGARTEAFF.